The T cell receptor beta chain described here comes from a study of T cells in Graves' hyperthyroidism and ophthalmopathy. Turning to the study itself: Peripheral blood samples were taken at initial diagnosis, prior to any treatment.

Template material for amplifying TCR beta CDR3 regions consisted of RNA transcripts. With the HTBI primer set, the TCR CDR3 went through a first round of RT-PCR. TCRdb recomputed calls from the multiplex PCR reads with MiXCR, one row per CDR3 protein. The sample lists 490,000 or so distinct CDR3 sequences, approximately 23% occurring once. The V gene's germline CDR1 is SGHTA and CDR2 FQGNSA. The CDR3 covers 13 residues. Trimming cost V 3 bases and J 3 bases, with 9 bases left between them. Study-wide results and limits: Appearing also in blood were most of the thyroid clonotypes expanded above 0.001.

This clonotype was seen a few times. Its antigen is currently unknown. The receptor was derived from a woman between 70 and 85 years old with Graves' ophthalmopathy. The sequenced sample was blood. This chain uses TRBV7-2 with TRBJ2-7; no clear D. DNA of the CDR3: TGTGCCAGCAGCTTCATGGGTGGCTACGAGCAGTACTTC. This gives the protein CASSFMGGYEQYF. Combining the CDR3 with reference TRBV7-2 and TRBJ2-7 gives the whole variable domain GAGVSQSPSNKVTEKGKDVELRCDPISGHTALYWYRQSLGQGLEFLIYFQGNSAPDKSGLPSDRFSAERTGGSVSTLTIQRTQQEDSAVYLCASSFMGGYEQYFGPGTRLTVT.